This T cell receptor beta chain was captured by sequencing in a study of blood T cell repertoires in COVID-19. Sequencing was performed with immunoSEQ multiplex PCR; in TCRdb, only in-frame clones are kept and a portion is missing. There are 210,000 or so clones in the sample; 70% to 90% occur only once, and under 14% lies in the top ten. Trimming removed 5 bases at V and 0 bases at J, with 7 bases between. The CDR3 spans 13 residues. Germline loops: CDR1 MNHEY, CDR2 SMNVEV (reference sequence). The chain employs TRBV27 and TRBJ1-1; D uncertain. This sequence was found in a young man who had recovered from COVID-19. What was sequenced was PBMCs or T cells enriched from blood (not recorded which). The CDR3 DNA sequence: TGTGCCAGCAGTCCTTACATGAACACTGAAGCTTTCTTT. This encodes CASSPYMNTEAFF.